One TCR beta chain is described in this entry. The data stem from a study of blood T cell repertoires in COVID-19. This CDR3 is 15 amino acids long. With 4 bases removed from V and 3 bases from J, the gap between germline ends came to 14 bases. CDR1 and CDR2 (germline): SGHDN, FVKESK. Profiling relied on immunoSEQ multiplex PCR, and the TCRdb table lists in-frame clones only, not all of them. The sample lists tens of thousands of clones, around 80% occurring once. Sequencing was done on a sample of peripheral blood. V is TRBV14 and J is TRBJ2-3, with a weak D call TRBD1 (5 bases). This TCR came from a man aged 65-85 years with acute or convalescent COVID-19. CDR3 in DNA: TGTGCCAGCAGCCGCAAATTAGGGGAAACAGATACGCAGTATTTT. This encodes CASSRKLGETDTQYF.